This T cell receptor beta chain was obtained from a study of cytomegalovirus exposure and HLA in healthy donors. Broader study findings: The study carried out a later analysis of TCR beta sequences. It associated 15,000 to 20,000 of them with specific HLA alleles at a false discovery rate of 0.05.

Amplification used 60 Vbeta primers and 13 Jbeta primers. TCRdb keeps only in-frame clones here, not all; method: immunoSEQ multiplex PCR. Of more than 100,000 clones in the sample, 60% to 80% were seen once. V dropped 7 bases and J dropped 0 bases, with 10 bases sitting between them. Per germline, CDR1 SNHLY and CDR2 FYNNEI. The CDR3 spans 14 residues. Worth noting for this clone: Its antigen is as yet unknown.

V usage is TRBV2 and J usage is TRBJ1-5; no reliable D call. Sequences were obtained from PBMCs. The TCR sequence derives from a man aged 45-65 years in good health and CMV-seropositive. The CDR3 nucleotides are TGTGCCAGCACGACCAGGTATAGCAATCAGCCCCAGCATTTT. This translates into CASTTRYSNQPQHF.